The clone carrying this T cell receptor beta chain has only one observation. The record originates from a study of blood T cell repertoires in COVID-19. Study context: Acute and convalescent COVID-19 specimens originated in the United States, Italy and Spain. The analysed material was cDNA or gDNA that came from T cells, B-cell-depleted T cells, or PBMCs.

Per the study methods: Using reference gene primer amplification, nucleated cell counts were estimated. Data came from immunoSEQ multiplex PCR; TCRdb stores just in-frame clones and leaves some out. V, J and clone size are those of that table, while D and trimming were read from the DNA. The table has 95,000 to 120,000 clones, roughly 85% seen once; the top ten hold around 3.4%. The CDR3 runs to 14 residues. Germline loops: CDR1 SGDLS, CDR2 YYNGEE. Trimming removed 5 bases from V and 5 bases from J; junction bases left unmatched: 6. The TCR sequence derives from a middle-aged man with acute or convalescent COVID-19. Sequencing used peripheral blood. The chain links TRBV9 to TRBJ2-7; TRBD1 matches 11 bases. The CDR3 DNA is TGTGCCAGCAGTGATGGACAGGGGGCGAACGAGCAGTACTTC. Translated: CASSDGQGANEQYF.